The 19 T cell receptor beta chains listed next were all sequenced from one sample in a study of T cells in Graves' hyperthyroidism and ophthalmopathy (dated by TCRdb to between 2018 and 2020). The library came from multiplex PCR. TCRdb lists the instrument as Illumina HiSeq 2000. The TCR beta CDR3 regions were amplified from the RNA transcripts. For the first round of RT-PCR on the TCR CDR3, the HTBI primer set was used together with the Qiagen OneStep RT-PCR kit. TCRdb reprocessing: public reads trimmed at Q25 with fastp, clones called with MiXCR, in-frame beta chains kept. Each CDR3 protein gets just one entry, which takes the most common genes and DNA from the rows behind it. Present in this sample are 560,000 or so distinct CDR3 sequences, roughly 50% of which were seen just once. About 7.8% of the sample rests with the top ten. The sample was peripheral blood or thyroid tissue (not recorded which). The receptors stem from a woman between 18 and 30 years old with Graves' hyperthyroidism. Donor details come from another sample of the same person, matched by shared clones.

CDR3 DNA sequence: TGTGCCAGCAGCCTCGGGACAGGGGAGAGCAACGAGCAGTACTTC. Translation: CASSLGTGESNEQYF. The chain recombines TRBV7-2 with TRBJ2-7; 10 nucleotides align to TRBD1. Per the germline V gene, CDR1 is SGHTA and CDR2 is FQGNSA. This CDR3 is 15 amino acids long. J gave up 5 bases and V 5 bases, and 9 bases lay outside the gene matches.

There are a few counts of this clonotype. The chain joins TRBV24-1 to TRBJ2-5, with 7 bases lining up with TRBD2. The CDR3 totals 18 residues. Germline V gives CDR1 KGHDR, CDR2 SFDVKD. V trimming: 6 bases; J trimming: 5 bases; junction bases outside the gene matches: 20. The CDR3, as DNA: TGTGCCACCAGTTGGTCCGATGCCCGAAGCGGGATTAGTGAGACCCAGTACTTC. It encodes CATSWSDARSGISETQYF.

At least ten counts were recorded for this clonotype. The rearrangement uses TRBV29-1 and TRBJ1-2; possible D gene TRBD1, 5 bases. From germline, CDR1 is SQVTM and CDR2 ANQGSEA. Trimming pared 3 bases from V and 0 bases from J, leaving 11 bases between. The CDR3 spans 14 residues. CDR3 in DNA: TGCAGCGTTGACCCGGACACCCCTAACTATGGCTACACCTTC. Translating gives CSVDPDTPNYGYTF.

There are many counts of this clonotype. In DNA, the CDR3 is TGTGCCACCAGCCCGCGCCGGAGGGCACACTATGGCTACACCTTC. This codes for CATSPRRRAHYGYTF. The chain couples TRBV15 to TRBJ1-2; D call uncertain. The CDR3 contains 15 residues. Trimming stripped 5 bases from V and 3 bases from J, with 16 bases between. Germline lookup yields CDR1 LNHNV and CDR2 YYDKDF (reference sequence).

This clonotype appeared many times. The chain uses TRBV9 and TRBJ1-1; D perhaps matches TRBD1 (6 bases). This CDR3 is 14 amino acids long. The germline V gene encodes CDR1 SGDLS and CDR2 YYNGEE. Trimming took 4 bases from V and 1 from J, leaving 11 bases between them. The CDR3 reads CASSHTTGNTEAFF. CDR3 DNA sequence: TGTGCCAGCAGCCATACGACAGGGAACACTGAAGCTTTCTTT.

This clonotype was seen repeatedly, ten times or more. This chain uses TRBV20-1 with TRBJ2-5; the match to TRBD2 covers 7 bases. This CDR3 contains 12 residues. CDR1 is DFQATT, CDR2 SNEGSKA, per germline (reference sequence). Losses at the gene ends were 3 bases for V and 5 bases for J; bases not matched to a gene: 3. The chain's CDR3 is CSARTSRETQYF. The CDR3, as DNA: TGCAGTGCTAGGACTAGCCGTGAGACCCAGTACTTC.

This clonotype has a count of ten or more. This chain links TRBV7-9 with TRBJ1-1; D may be TRBD1 (6 bases). The CDR3 totals 11 residues. The germline gives CDR1 SEHNR, CDR2 FQNEAQ (reference sequence). The germline V and J ends were trimmed by 6 bases and 11 bases, with 13 bases remaining between them. The CDR3 coding sequence is TGTGCCAGCAGTTACGCAGGGGTCGCTTTCTTT. Its translation is CASSYAGVAFF.

On this clonotype: A clone one base away is much larger, so this may be a read error. The chain combines TRBV2 with TRBJ2-5, with D possibly matching TRBD1 (6 bases). This CDR3 is built from 13 residues. The germline V and J ends were trimmed by 6 bases and 0 bases, with 8 bases remaining between them. CDR1 SNHLY and CDR2 FYNNEI come from the germline V gene. In DNA, the CDR3 is TGTGCCAGCAGCACAGGGTACCAAGAGACCCAGTACTTC. Translated: CASSTGYQETQYF. Based on the CDR3 plus reference TRBV2 and TRBJ2-5, the full variable domain is EPEVTQTPSHQVTQMGQEVILRCVPISNHLYFYWYRQILGQKVEFLVSFYNNEISEKSEIFDDQFSVERPDGSNFTLKIRSTKLEDSAMYFCASSTGYQETQYFGPGTRLLVL.

On this clonotype: A read error is likely, as this CDR3 ends without the conserved phenylalanine or tryptophan. It is unclear where the CDR3 begins or ends on the DNA, so no DNA is shown, and the CDR3 is as TCRdb lists it. This chain joins TRBV29-1 and TRBJ1-4. The CDR3 spans 8 amino acids, including both terminal residues. Germline CDR1 reads SQVTM; CDR2 reads ANQGSEA. CDR3: CSVQGTFY.

This clonotype was seen just once. The V and J genes are TRBV9 and TRBJ2-7, with TRBD2 as a possible D gene (5 bases). Trimming took 0 bases from V and 7 from J, leaving 14 bases between them. The CDR3 sequence is 14 residues long. Germline CDR1 and CDR2: SGDLS and YYNGEE. In nucleotides, the CDR3 is TGTGCCAGCAGCGTAGCACTAGGAAGCAATGAGCAGTACTTC. It yields the protein CASSVALGSNEQYF.

A word on this clonotype: A much larger clone lies one base from this, so it may be a read error. The chain couples TRBV7-9 to TRBJ1-5; the match to TRBD1 covers 8 bases. V lost 1 base and J lost 5; bases outside the gene matches: 4. CDR1 is SEHNR and CDR2 is FQNEAQ in the germline V gene (reference sequence). This CDR3 spans 15 amino acids. CDR3 DNA: TGTGCCAGCAGCTTAGGGACAGGGATCCATCAGCCCCAGCATTTT. Amino acids: CASSLGTGIHQPQHF.

This clonotype was detected once. This sequence joins TRBV24-1 and TRBJ2-7; TRBD2 aligns across 14 bases. V dropped 11 bases and J dropped 6; count of bases not matched to a gene: 11. This CDR3 is built from 15 residues. Germline V gene data show CDR1 as KGHDR and CDR2 as SFDVKD. CDR3 protein: CASSLLGLAGVEQYF. CDR3 in DNA: TGTGCCAGCAGCTTACTGGGACTAGCGGGAGTCGAGCAGTACTTC.

The CDR3 here is CATSSGGASHLRDYEQYF. In DNA, the CDR3 is TGTGCCACCAGCAGTGGGGGGGCTTCCCATCTCCGTGACTACGAGCAGTACTTC. The V call is TRBV24-1, the J call TRBJ2-7; tentative D call: TRBD2 (7 bases). This CDR3 has 18 amino acids. Trimming stripped 7 bases from V and 3 bases from J, with 27 bases between. Germline lookup yields CDR1 KGHDR and CDR2 SFDVKD.

The V gene is TRBV7-9, the J gene TRBJ1-3; TRBD1 is a possible D gene (5 bases). Trimming took off 0 bases at V and 9 bases at J, with 9 bases between the two ends. This CDR3 spans 13 amino acids. Germline CDR1 SEHNR, CDR2 FQNEAQ (reference sequence). The CDR3 nucleotides are TGTGCCAGCAGCTTAGCGGGAGGGGCCACCATATATTTT. Protein: CASSLAGGATIYF.

The rearrangement joins TRBV29-1 to TRBJ1-5; D is possibly TRBD1 (5 bases). The germline V gene encodes CDR1 SQVTM and CDR2 ANQGSEA. Trimming took 8 bases from V and 6 from J, leaving 17 bases between them. The CDR3 spans 13 residues. The DNA of the CDR3 is TGCAGCTTGGGGCCCTCTACCAGTCAGCCCCAGCATTTT. This gives the protein CSLGPSTSQPQHF.

This clonotype was detected only a few times. V is TRBV9 and J is TRBJ2-2; the D gene is possibly TRBD2 (6 bases). Trimming cost V 0 bases and J 4 bases, with 7 bases left between them. The CDR3 loop spans 14 amino acids. In germline, CDR1 is SGDLS, CDR2 YYNGEE. CDR3 protein: CASSVVGGTGELFF. The CDR3 DNA follows: TGTGCCAGCAGCGTAGTGGGGGGCACCGGGGAGCTGTTTTTT.

With regard to this clonotype: One base away lies a much larger clone, so this may be a sequencing read error. V usage is TRBV10-3 and J usage is TRBJ1-1; D is undetermined. This CDR3 comprises 11 residues. CDR1 and CDR2 from the germline V gene are ENHRY and SYGVKD. Trimming stripped 6 bases from V and 3 bases from J, with 5 bases between. The CDR3 DNA sequence: TGTGCCATCAGCCAAGACACTGAAGCTTTCTTT. Translation: CAISQDTEAFF.

This clonotype was seen a few times. The V call is TRBV7-2, the J call TRBJ2-5; TRBD1 matches 10 bases. Losses at the gene ends were 4 bases for V and 1 base for J; bases not matched to a gene: 6. CDR1 is SGHTA, CDR2 FQGNSA, per germline. There are 16 residues in the CDR3. The CDR3 nucleotides are TGTGCCAGCAGCTATGCAGGACAGGGGGTCCAAGAGACCCAGTACTTC. Its translation: CASSYAGQGVQETQYF.

This clonotype has only a few counts. The rearrangement uses TRBV19 and TRBJ1-6, with 7 nucleotides matching TRBD1. Trimming at V came to 3 bases and at J to 7 bases, leaving 3 bases not matched to a gene. CDR1 is LNHDA and CDR2 is SQIVND in the germline V gene (reference sequence). The CDR3 runs 14 residues. In DNA, the CDR3 is TGTGCCAGTAGTATTGGACAGGAGAATTCACCCCTCCACTTT. Translated: CASSIGQENSPLHF.